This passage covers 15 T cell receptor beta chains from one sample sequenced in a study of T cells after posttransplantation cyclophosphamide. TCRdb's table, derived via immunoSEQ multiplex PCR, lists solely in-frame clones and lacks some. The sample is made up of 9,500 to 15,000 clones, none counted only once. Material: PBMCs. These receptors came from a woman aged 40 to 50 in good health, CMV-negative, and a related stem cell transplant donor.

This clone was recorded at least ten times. The CDR3 loop is CASSFPRRIGNTIYF. In DNA, the CDR3 is TGTGCCAGCAGCTTTCCCAGGCGAATTGGAAACACCATATATTTT. The chain combines TRBV7-9 with TRBJ1-3; no clear D gene. The CDR3 totals 15 residues. Looked up from germline, CDR1 is SEHNR and CDR2 is FQNEAQ (reference sequence). Trimming removed 3 bases from V and 3 bases from J, with 12 bases in between.

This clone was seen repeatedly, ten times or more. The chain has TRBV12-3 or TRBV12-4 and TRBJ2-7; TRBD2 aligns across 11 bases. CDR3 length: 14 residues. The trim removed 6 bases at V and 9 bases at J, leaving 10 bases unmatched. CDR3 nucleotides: TGTGCCAGCAGCTATGGGACTAGCGGAGAAGGGCAGTACTTC. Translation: CASSYGTSGEGQYF.

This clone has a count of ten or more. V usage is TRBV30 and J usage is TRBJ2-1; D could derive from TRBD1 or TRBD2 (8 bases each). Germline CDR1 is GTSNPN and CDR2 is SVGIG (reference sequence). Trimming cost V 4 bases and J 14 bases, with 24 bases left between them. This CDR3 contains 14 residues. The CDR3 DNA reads TGTGCCTGGATAACAGGGGGGGTAGCGGGAAGCAAGTTCTTC. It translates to CAWITGGVAGSKFF.

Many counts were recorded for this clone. The CDR3 region has the DNA TGTGCCAGCTCACCCCAGGAGGGGCAGGAGACCCAGTACTTC. Translation gives CASSPQEGQETQYF. The gene calls are TRBV18 and TRBJ2-5, with D maybe TRBD2 (6 bases). The CDR3 runs 14 residues. The V end lost 3 bases, the J end lost 5 bases, and 13 bases lay between the germline ends. Germline V gives CDR1 KGHSH, CDR2 LQKENI.

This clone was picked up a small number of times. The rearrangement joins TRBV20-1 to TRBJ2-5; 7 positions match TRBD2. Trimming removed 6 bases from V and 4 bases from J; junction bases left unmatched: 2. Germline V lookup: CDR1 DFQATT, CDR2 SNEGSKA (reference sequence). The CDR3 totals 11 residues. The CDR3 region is CSALAGETQYF. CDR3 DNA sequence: TGCAGTGCGTTAGCGGGAGAGACCCAGTACTTC.

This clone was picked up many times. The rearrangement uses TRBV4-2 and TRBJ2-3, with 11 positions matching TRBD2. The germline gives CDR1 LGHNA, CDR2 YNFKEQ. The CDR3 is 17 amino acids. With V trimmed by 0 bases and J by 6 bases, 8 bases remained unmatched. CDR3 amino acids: CASSQDSSGGLSDTQYF. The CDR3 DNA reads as TGTGCCAGCAGCCAAGACTCTAGCGGGGGGCTATCGGATACGCAGTATTTT.

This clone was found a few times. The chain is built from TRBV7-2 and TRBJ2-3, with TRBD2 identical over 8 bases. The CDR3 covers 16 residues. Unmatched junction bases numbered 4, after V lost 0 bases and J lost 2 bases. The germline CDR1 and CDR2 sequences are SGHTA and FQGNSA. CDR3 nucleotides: TGTGCCAGCAGCTTAGCTGGGACTAGGCTCACAGATACGCAGTATTTT. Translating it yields CASSLAGTRLTDTQYF. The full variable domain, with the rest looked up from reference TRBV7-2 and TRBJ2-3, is GAGVSQSPSNKVTEKGKDVELRCDPISGHTALYWYRQSLGQGLEFLIYFQGNSAPDKSGLPSDRFSAERTGGSVSTLTIQRTQQEDSAVYLCASSLAGTRLTDTQYFGPGTRLTVL.

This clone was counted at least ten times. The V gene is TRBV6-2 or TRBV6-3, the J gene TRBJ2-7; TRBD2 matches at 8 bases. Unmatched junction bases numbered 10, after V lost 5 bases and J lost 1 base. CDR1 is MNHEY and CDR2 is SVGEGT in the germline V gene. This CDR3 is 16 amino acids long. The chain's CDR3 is CASSAPGSGESYEQYF. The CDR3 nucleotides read TGTGCCAGCAGTGCCCCAGGTAGCGGGGAGTCCTACGAGCAGTACTTC.

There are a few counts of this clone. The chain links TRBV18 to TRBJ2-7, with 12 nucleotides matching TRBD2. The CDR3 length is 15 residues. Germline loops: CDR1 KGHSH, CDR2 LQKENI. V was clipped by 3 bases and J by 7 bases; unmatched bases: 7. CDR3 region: CASSPPGLAGVEQYF. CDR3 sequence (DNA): TGTGCCAGCTCACCTCCGGGACTAGCGGGTGTAGAGCAGTACTTC.

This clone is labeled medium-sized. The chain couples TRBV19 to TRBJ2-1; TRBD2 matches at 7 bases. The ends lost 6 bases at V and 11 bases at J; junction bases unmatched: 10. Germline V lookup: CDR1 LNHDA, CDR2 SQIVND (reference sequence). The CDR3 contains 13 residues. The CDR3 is CASSLTSDGKQFF. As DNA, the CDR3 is TGTGCCAGTAGCCTTACTAGCGACGGTAAGCAGTTCTTC.

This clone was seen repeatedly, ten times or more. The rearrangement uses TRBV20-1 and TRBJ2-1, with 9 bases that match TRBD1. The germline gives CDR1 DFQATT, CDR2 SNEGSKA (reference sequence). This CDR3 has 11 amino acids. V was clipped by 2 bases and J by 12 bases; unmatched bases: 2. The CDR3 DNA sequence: TGCAGTGCTAGAAGACAGGGGGGGCAGTTCTTC. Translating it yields CSARRQGGQFF.

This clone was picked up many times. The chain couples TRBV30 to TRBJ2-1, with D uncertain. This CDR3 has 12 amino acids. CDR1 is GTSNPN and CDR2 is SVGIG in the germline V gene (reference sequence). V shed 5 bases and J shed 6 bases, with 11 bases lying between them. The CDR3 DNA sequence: TGTGCCTGGGCCTTGACACTCAATGAGCAGTTCTTC. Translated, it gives CAWALTLNEQFF.

The CDR3 nucleotides are TGTGCCAGCAGCGTAGAAGGCCAGCGGAGCTATGGCTACACCTTC. Protein sequence: CASSVEGQRSYGYTF. The chain has TRBV9 and TRBJ1-2, with unresolved D. The CDR3 runs to 15 residues. V shed 0 bases and J shed 4 bases, with 13 bases lying between them. The germline V gene has CDR1 SGDLS and CDR2 YYNGEE.

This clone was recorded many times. CDR3 amino acids: CAIGTGGPQDEQYF. The CDR3 DNA follows: TGTGCCATCGGAACGGGGGGGCCTCAGGACGAGCAGTACTTC. V is TRBV10-3 and J is TRBJ2-7; TRBD2 matches at 8 bases. The V and J ends lost 8 bases and 5 bases, in that order; junction bases with no gene match: 11. This CDR3 has 14 amino acids. Per the germline V gene, CDR1 is ENHRY and CDR2 is SYGVKD.

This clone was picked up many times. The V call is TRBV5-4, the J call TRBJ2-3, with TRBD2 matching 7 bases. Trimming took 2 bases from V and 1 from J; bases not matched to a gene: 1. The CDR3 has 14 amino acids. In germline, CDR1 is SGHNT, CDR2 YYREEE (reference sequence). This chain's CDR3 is CASSFTSGTDTQYF. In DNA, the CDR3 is TGTGCCAGCAGCTTTACTAGCGGCACAGATACGCAGTATTTT. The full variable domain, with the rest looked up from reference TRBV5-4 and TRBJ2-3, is ETGVTQSPTHLIKTRGQQVTLRCSSQSGHNTVSWYQQALGQGPQFIFQYYREEENGRGNFPPRFSGLQFPNYSSELNVNALELDDSALYLCASSFTSGTDTQYFGPGTRLTVL.